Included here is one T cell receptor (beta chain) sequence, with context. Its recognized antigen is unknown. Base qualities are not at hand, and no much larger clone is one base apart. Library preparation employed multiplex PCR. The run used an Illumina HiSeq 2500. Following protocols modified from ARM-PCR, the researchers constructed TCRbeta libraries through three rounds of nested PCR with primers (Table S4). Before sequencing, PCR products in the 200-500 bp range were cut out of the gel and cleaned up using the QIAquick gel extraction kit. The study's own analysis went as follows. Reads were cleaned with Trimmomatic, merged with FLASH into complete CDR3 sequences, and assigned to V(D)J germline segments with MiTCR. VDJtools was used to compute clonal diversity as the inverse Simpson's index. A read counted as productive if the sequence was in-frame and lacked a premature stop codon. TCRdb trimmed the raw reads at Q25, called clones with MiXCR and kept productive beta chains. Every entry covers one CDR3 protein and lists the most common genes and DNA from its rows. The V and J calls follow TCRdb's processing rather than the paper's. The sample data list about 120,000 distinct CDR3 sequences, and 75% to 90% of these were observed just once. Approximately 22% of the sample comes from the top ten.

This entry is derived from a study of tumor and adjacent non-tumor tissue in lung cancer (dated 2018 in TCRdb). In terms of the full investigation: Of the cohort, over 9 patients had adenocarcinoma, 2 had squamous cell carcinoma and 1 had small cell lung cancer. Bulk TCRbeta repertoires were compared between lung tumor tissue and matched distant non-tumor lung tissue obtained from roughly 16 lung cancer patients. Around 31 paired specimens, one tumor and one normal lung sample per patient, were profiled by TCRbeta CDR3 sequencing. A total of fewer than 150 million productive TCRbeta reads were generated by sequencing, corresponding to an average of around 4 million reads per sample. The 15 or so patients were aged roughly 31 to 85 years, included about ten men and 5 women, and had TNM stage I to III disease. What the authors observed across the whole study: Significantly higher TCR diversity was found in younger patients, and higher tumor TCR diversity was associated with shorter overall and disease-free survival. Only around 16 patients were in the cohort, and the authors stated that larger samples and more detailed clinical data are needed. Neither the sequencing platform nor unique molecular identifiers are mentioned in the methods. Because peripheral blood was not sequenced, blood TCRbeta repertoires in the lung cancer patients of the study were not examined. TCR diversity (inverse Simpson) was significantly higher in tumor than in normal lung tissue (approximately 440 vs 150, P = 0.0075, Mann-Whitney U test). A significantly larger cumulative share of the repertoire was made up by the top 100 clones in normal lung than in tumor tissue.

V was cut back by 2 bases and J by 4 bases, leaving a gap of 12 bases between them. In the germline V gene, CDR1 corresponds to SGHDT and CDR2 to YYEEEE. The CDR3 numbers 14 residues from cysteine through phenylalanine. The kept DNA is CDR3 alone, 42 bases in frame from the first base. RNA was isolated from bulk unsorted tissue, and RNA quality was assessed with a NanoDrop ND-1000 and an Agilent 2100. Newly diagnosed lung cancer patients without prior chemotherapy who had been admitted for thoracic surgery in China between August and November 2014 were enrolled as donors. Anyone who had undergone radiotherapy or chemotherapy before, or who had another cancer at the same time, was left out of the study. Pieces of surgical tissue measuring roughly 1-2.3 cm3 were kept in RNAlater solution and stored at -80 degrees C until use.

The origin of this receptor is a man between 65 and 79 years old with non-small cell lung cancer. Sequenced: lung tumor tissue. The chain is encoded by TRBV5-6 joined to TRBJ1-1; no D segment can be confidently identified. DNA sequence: TGTGCCAGCAGCTTATCTCACATTATCACTGAAGCTTTCTTT. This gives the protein CASSLSHIITEAFF.